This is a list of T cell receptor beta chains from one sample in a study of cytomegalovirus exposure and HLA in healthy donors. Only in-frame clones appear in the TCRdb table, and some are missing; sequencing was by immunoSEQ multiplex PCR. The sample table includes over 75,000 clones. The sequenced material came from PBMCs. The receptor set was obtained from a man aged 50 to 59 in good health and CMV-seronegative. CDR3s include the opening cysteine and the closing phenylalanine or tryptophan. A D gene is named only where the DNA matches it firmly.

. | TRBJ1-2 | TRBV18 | TGTGCCAGCTCACCACCGAACCCAAATGGCCACACCTTC | CASSPPNPNGHTF
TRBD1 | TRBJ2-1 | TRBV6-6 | TGTGCCAGCAGTTTCTTAGGGGGCGATGAGCAGTTCTTC | CASSFLGGDEQFF
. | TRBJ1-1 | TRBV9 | TGTGCCAGCAGCAACCACTATAATCCCGGAATGAACACTGAAGCTTTCTTT | CASSNHYNPGMNTEAFF
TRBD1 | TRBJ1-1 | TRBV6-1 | TGTGCCAGCAGTGAGGGACAGGGGAACACTGAAGCTTTCTTT | CASSEGQGNTEAFF
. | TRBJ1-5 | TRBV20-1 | TGCAGTGCTAGAGCGTCTCAGCCCCAGCATTTT | CSARASQPQHF
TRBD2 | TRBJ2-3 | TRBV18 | TGTGCCAGCTCACCCGGACTAGCGGGGAGCACAGATACGCAGTATTTT | CASSPGLAGSTDTQYF
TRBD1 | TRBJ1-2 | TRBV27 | TGTGCCAGCACCAAACAGGGGGGGGTCTATGGCTACACCTTC | CASTKQGGVYGYTF
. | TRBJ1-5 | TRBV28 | TGTGCCAGCAGTCAACAGCCCCAGCATTTT | CASSQQPQHF
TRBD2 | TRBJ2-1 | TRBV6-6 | TGTGCCAGCAGTAATAGCGGGGGGACCTACAATGAGCAGTTCTTC | CASSNSGGTYNEQFF
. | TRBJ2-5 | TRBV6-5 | TGTGCCAGCAGTTATACTTCCGAGCAGACCCAGTACTTC | CASSYTSEQTQYF
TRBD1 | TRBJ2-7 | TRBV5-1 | TGCGCCAGCAGCTTTTCGGGGGACAGGGGGGAGCAGTACTTC | CASSFSGDRGEQYF
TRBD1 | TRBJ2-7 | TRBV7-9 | TGTGCCAGCAGCCGAGTACAGGGGAACGAGCAGTACTTC | CASSRVQGNEQYF
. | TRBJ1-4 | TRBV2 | TGTGCCAGCTCTAGGGGGAGCGAAAAACTGTTTTTT | CASSRGSEKLFF
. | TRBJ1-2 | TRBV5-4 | TGTGCCAGCAGCTACGCGGGGGGGTCTTATGGCTACACCTTC | CASSYAGGSYGYTF
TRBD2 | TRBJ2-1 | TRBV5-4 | TGTGCCAGCAGCACTGACGGGGGGGCGGGTGAGCAGTTCTTC | CASSTDGGAGEQFF
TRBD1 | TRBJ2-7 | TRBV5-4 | TGTGCCAGCGGTCAGGGGACAGGGGGCTCCTACGAGCAGTACTTC | CASGQGTGGSYEQYF
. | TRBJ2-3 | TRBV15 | TGTGCCACCAGCAGATCCCGGGGCACAGATACGCAGTATTTT | CATSRSRGTDTQYF
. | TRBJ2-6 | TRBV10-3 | TGTGCCATCAGGGGCGACTCTGGGGCCAACGTCCTGACTTTC | CAIRGDSGANVLTF
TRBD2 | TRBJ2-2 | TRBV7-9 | TGTGCCAGCAGCAATCCACCGGGACTAGCCAACACCGGGGAGCTGTTTTTT | CASSNPPGLANTGELFF
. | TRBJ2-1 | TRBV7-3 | TGTGCCAGCAGCTTACCGGGGAGCTCCTACAATGAGCAGTTCTTC | CASSLPGSSYNEQFF
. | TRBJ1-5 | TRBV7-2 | TGTGCCAGCAGCTTTGTTGAGGGCGATCATCAGCCCCAGCATTTT | CASSFVEGDHQPQHF
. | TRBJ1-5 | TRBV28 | TGTGCCAGCAGTTCGCCAGGGGAAGGCAATCAGCCCCAGCATTTT | CASSSPGEGNQPQHF
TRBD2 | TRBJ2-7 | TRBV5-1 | TGCGCCAGCAGCCCCACAAAAGCGGGGAAGATCTACGAGCAGTACTTC | CASSPTKAGKIYEQYF
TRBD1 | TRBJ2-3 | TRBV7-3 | TGTGCCAGCAGCTTAATGGGACAGGCGGATACGCAGTATTTT | CASSLMGQADTQYF
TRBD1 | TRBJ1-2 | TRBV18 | TGTGCCAGCTCACCGGACAGGGGAGGCAGCGGCTACACCTTC | CASSPDRGGSGYTF
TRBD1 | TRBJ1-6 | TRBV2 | TGTGCCAGCAGTGATACAGGGGGCAATTCACCCCTCCACTTT | CASSDTGGNSPLHF
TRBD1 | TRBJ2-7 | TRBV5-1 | TGCGCCAGCAGCTTGGGACAGGGGTTTTCTAAGCAGTACTTC | CASSLGQGFSKQYF
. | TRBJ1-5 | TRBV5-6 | TGTGCCAGCAGCTCTCCCATGGGAGGACAGCCCCAGCATTTT | CASSSPMGGQPQHF
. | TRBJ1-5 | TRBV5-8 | TGTGCCAGCAGCTTGGTGTGGGGGCAAAATCAGCCCCAGCATTTT | CASSLVWGQNQPQHF
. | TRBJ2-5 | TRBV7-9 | TGTGCCAGCAGCTTAGAGAACATAGAGACCCAGTACTTC | CASSLENIETQYF
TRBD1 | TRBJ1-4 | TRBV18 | TGTGCCAGCTCTAAACCCGGGACAGGAGGGGAAAAACTGTTTTTT | CASSKPGTGGEKLFF
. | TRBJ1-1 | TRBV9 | TGTGCCAGCAGCCCCCGGGACAAAAACACTGAAGCTTTCTTT | CASSPRDKNTEAFF
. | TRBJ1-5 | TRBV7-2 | TGTGCCAGCAGCTTAGGAGGGGGGGGCAATCAGCCCCAGCATTTT | CASSLGGGGNQPQHF
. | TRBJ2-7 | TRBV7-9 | TGTGCCAGCAGCTTCTCGGGGAACTACGAGCAGTACTTC | CASSFSGNYEQYF
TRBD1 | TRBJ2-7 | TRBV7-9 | TGTGCCAGCAGCTACAGGGGGTATCCCTACGAGCAGTACTTC | CASSYRGYPYEQYF
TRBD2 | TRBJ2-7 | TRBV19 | TGTGCCAGTAGTAGTGCGGGGGGTTTTACCTACGAGCAGTACTTC | CASSSAGGFTYEQYF
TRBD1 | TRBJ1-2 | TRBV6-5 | TGTGCCAGCGGGCGGACAGGGGGCAACTATGGCTACACCTTC | CASGRTGGNYGYTF
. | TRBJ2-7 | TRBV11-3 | TGTGCCAGCAGCTTAGAGATCGGGGGGCAAGCGGTCGAGCAGTACTTC | CASSLEIGGQAVEQYF
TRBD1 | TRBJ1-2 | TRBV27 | TGTGCCAGCAGTAAAGGGGGCCTCACGGGCTACACCTTC | CASSKGGLTGYTF
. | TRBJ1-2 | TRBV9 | TGTGCCAGCAGCCCAGGGGCCGGCTATGGCTACACCTTC | CASSPGAGYGYTF
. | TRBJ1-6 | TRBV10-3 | TGTGCCATCAAATTAAACTTCGGTAATTCACCCCTCCACTTT | CAIKLNFGNSPLHF
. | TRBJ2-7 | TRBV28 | TGTGCCAGCAGCCGAGGTGGTGCTCCCTACGAGCAGTACTTC | CASSRGGAPYEQYF
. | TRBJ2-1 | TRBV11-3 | TGTGCCAGCAGCTTACAGGGATATGAGCAGTTCTTC | CASSLQGYEQFF
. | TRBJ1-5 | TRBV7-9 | TGTGCCAGCAGCTTCGAGGGACAGCCCCAGCATTTT | CASSFEGQPQHF
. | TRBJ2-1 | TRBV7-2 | TGTGCCAGCAGCCCCCCTTGGGAGTACAATGAGCAGTTCTTC | CASSPPWEYNEQFF
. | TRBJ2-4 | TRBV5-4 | TGTGCCAGCAGCCGAGGGGGTTTTGCCAAAAACATTCAGTACTTC | CASSRGGFAKNIQYF
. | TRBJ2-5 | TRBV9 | TGTGCCAGCAGCCCAGAACCCCACCAAGAGACCCAGTACTTC | CASSPEPHQETQYF
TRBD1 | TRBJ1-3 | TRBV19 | TGTGCCAGTAGTATCCCGACAGGGGGACTTGGAAACACCATATATTTT | CASSIPTGGLGNTIYF